These T cell receptor beta chains were read from a single sample in a study of T cells in Graves' hyperthyroidism and ophthalmopathy. TCRdb reprocessed the multiplex PCR reads via MiXCR and lists one record per CDR3 protein. Here the sample spans about 580,000 distinct CDR3 sequences, 40% to 55% being singletons. Sequencing was carried out using peripheral blood or thyroid tissue (not recorded which). The receptors were gathered from a young woman with Graves' hyperthyroidism. Both conserved end residues are part of each CDR3. The D gene is left open where the match is weak. The size field is filled for only some rows; it gives once, few, many or a size class.

D gene | J gene | V gene | clone size | CDR3 DNA | CDR3 protein
TRBD2 | TRBJ2-3 | TRBV20-1 | few | TGCAGTGCCCCGCTAGCGGGTGGGTCGGATACGCAGTATTTT | CSAPLAGGSDTQYF
. | TRBJ2-7 | TRBV11-2 | many | TGTGCCAGCAGCTTAAAAGTTATGAACTACGAGCAGTACTTC | CASSLKVMNYEQYF
. | TRBJ2-7 | TRBV7-9 | many | TGTGCCAGCAGCTTCGCGGCTCCCTCCTACGAGCAGTACTTC | CASSFAAPSYEQYF
. | TRBJ1-5 | TRBV2 | many | TGTGCCAGCAGTGAAGCCGGAAGGGGCAATCAGCCCCAGCATTTT | CASSEAGRGNQPQHF
TRBD2 | TRBJ2-7 | TRBV7-9 | . | TGTGCCAGCAGCCCAGCCGGACTAGCGGACAATGAGCAGTACTTC | CASSPAGLADNEQYF
TRBD2 | TRBJ2-7 | TRBV7-2 | many | TGTGCCAGCAGCCTAAGCGGGGGCGGGAGGAGCTCCTACGAGCAGTACTTC | CASSLSGGGRSSYEQYF
. | TRBJ1-6 | TRBV2 | . | TGTGCCAGCAGTCTGTTACTACAGGCAGGGACGGGTTCACCCCTCCACTTT | CASSLLLQAGTGSPLHF
TRBD2 | TRBJ2-3 | TRBV7-9 | . | TGTGCCAGCAGCTTACTACTAGCGGGGGAGCTCACAGATACGCAGTATTTT | CASSLLLAGELTDTQYF
TRBD1 | TRBJ1-1 | TRBV10-2 | many | TGCGCCAGCAGGGGAGGGGACAGGGTCAACACTGAAGCTTTCTTT | CASRGGDRVNTEAFF
TRBD2 | TRBJ2-5 | TRBV29-1 | . | TGCAGCGGCTCCGGGGGGATGGTGGGCACAGAGACCCAGTACTTC | CSGSGGMVGTETQYF
. | TRBJ1-1 | TRBV6-6 | . | TGTGCCAGCAGTTTAGGCGATGGCCCCCATGAAGCTTTCTTT | CASSLGDGPHEAFF
. | TRBJ2-7 | TRBV9 | many | TGTGCCAGCAGCGGAGGTTCGGGAGAGCAGTACTTC | CASSGGSGEQYF
. | TRBJ1-2 | TRBV12-3/TRBV12-4 | once | TGTGCCAGCAGAGATAGCGGGAGTAGGGGTGGCTACACCTTC | CASRDSGSRGGYTF
. | TRBJ2-7 | TRBV20-1 | many | TGCAGTGCTAGAGACACCGGGACTCAAACAGTCTACGAGCAGTACTTC | CSARDTGTQTVYEQYF
TRBD2 | TRBJ2-7 | TRBV20-1 | many | TGCAGTGCTAGAGATATAGCGGGGGAATACGAGCAGTACTTC | CSARDIAGEYEQYF
TRBD2 | TRBJ2-5 | TRBV5-6 | many | TGTGCCAGCAGCCCACTAGCGGGAGGGGGAGAGACCCAGTACTTC | CASSPLAGGGETQYF
TRBD1 | TRBJ2-7 | TRBV2 | . | TGTGCCAGCAGTGAGGCTTTCGGGGACAGGGGCTACGAGCAGTACTTC | CASSEAFGDRGYEQYF
. | TRBJ2-7 | TRBV20-1 | many | TGCAGTGCTCCTCGATCAGGGGGGTTGACCTACGAGCAGTACTTC | CSAPRSGGLTYEQYF
. | TRBJ2-5 | TRBV4-2 | many | TGTGCCAGCAGCCAAGCGGGGACTCGTACACACCAAGAGACCCAGTACTTC | CASSQAGTRTHQETQYF
. | TRBJ2-5 | TRBV7-2 | . | TGTGCCAGCAGCCCGTATTTCCAAGAGTGGTTGTACTTC | CASSPYFQEWLYF
TRBD2 | TRBJ2-7 | TRBV24-1 | . | TGTGCCACCAGCTTGCTTGGGCTAGCGGAGGGGCGGCACTTC | CATSLLGLAEGRHF
TRBD2 | TRBJ2-7 | TRBV10-3 | . | TGTGCCATCAGTAGCCCCCGGGGTAGCGGGAGTGATGTTGATGAGCAGTACTTC | CAISSPRGSGSDVDEQYF
. | TRBJ2-7 | TRBV6-5 | many | TGTGCCAGCAGTTACTCGGGGTCTAGGAGCGAGCAGTACTTC | CASSYSGSRSEQYF
TRBD2 | TRBJ2-1 | TRBV10-3 | few | TGTGCCATCAGGACTAGCGGGAGTTGGAATGAGCAGTTCTTC | CAIRTSGSWNEQFF
TRBD2 | TRBJ2-7 | TRBV2 | . | TGTGCCAGCACTGGGGGGCTAGCGGGAGAAGAAGACGAGCAGTACTTC | CASTGGLAGEEDEQYF
TRBD2 | TRBJ2-5 | TRBV7-9 | many | TGTGCCAGCAGCCCCCCGCGGGGAGGGCGTGAAGAGACCCAGTACTTC | CASSPPRGGREETQYF
. | TRBJ2-7 | TRBV7-9 | . | TGTGCCAGCAGCGGGGTTCCCGGGACGGAGGGGGAATCCTACGAGCAGTACTTC | CASSGVPGTEGESYEQYF
TRBD1 | TRBJ1-1 | TRBV5-6 | many | TGTGCCAGCAGCTCGGGACAGCCTTTGAACACTGAAGCTTTCTTT | CASSSGQPLNTEAFF
. | TRBJ2-5 | TRBV5-6 | many | TGTGCCAGCAGCTCATTAGCGGAGCTGAGCGGGGAGACCCAGTACTTC | CASSSLAELSGETQYF
. | TRBJ2-7 | TRBV9 | many | TGTGCCAGCAGCCCCCGCGGGGGCGCCTACGAGCAGTACTTC | CASSPRGGAYEQYF
. | TRBJ1-1 | TRBV12-3/TRBV12-4 | many | TGTGCCAGCAGTCTAGGGGAAGCTTTCTTT | CASSLGEAFF
. | TRBJ2-7 | TRBV4-3 | many | TGCGCCAGCAGCCAAGGGTTCGGTTCCTACGAGCAGTACTTC | CASSQGFGSYEQYF
. | TRBJ2-5 | TRBV12-3/TRBV12-4 | many | TGTGCCAGCACCGCCCGGGCCGTAGAGACCCAGTACTTC | CASTARAVETQYF
TRBD1 | TRBJ1-3 | TRBV5-1 | many | TGCGCCAGCAGCTTGGCCGGGACAGGGGAATCGGGAAACACCATATATTTT | CASSLAGTGESGNTIYF
. | TRBJ1-1 | TRBV2 | many | TGTGCCAGCAGTGTTCTGGGGGTGGCTTTCTTT | CASSVLGVAFF
. | TRBJ1-1 | TRBV9 | many | TGTGCCAGCAGCGTAGACAGCGTCTTGGCTGAAGCTTTCTTT | CASSVDSVLAEAFF
. | TRBJ1-1 | TRBV29-1 | few | TGCAGCGTTGAAACCGGTGAAGCTTTCTTT | CSVETGEAFF
TRBD1 | TRBJ2-2 | TRBV5-8 | . | TGTGCCAGCAGCCTAGGGGGCGCCTTTGCCGGGGAGCTGTTTTTT | CASSLGGAFAGELFF
TRBD1 | TRBJ2-7 | TRBV20-1 | once | TGCAGTGCTAGAGTAACCGGGACAGGGGGCAGCCCCAGGTACTTC | CSARVTGTGGSPRYF
. | TRBJ1-1 | TRBV5-1 | . | TGCGCCAGCAAAGGGTCGGGGGCAGATGAAGCCTTCTTT | CASKGSGADEAFF
. | TRBJ1-5 | TRBV7-9 | many | TGTGCCAGCAGCAGAGGGGCAGGCAATCAGCCCCAGCATTTT | CASSRGAGNQPQHF
TRBD2 | TRBJ2-6 | TRBV12-3/TRBV12-4 | many | TGTGCCAGCTCCATTAGCGGGAGGGCTGGGGCCAACGTCCTGACTTTC | CASSISGRAGANVLTF
. | TRBJ1-1 | TRBV11-2 | . | TGTGCCAGCAGCGCTACAGGGAGTATCACTGAAGCTTTCTTT | CASSATGSITEAFF
. | TRBJ1-1 | TRBV19 | many | TGTGCCAGTAGTATAGACCTCCGACAGTCGTCTAAAGGAAACACTGAAGCTTTCTTT | CASSIDLRQSSKGNTEAFF
TRBD1 | TRBJ1-1 | TRBV2 | many | TGTGCCAGCAGTTTGTACCGGGACAGGGGGGTGAACACTGAAGCTTTCTTT | CASSLYRDRGVNTEAFF
TRBD1 | TRBJ1-2 | TRBV29-1 | . | TGCAGCGTTGAAGTCGTGACGGGGACAGGGGGCTACACCTTC | CSVEVVTGTGGYTF
TRBD2 | TRBJ2-1 | TRBV25-1 | once | TGTGCCAGCAGCCCGGGGACTAGCGGGGGGGTCTACAATGAGCAGTTCTTC | CASSPGTSGGVYNEQFF
TRBD1 | TRBJ1-1 | TRBV5-5 | . | TGTGCCGGCAGCGTAGAGGGGGCCACTGAAGCTTTCTTT | CAGSVEGATEAFF